This T cell receptor beta chain comes out of a study of PD-1 blockade in classical Hodgkin lymphoma. Whole-study findings and limits: A significant rise in TCR diversity by C4D1 was seen for CD4+ but not CD8+ cells. Baseline TCR diversity was reportedly lower in newly diagnosed patients than in healthy donors. It was reported as lower still in relapsed/refractory patients.

Profiling relied on immunoSEQ multiplex PCR, and the TCRdb table lists in-frame clones only, not all of them. The sample lists 13,000 or so clones, under 85% occurring once. V shed 2 bases and J shed 5 bases, with 13 bases lying between them. Looked up from germline, CDR1 is MNHNY and CDR2 is SVGAGI (reference sequence). CDR3 length: 15 residues. Exposure to brentuximab vedotin varied, and each patient had relapsed following autologous stem cell transplantation. Starting with thawed PBMCs, CD4+ T cells were purified by magnetic negative selection. Complete response, partial response or progressive disease was recorded as best response. For this clone: Its antigen is currently unknown.

The V gene is TRBV6-6, the J gene TRBJ2-1; tentative D call: TRBD2 (6 bases). The sequenced sample was CD4+ T cells from blood, obtained at baseline. This receptor was taken from a human donor with classical Hodgkin lymphoma. Written as DNA, the CDR3 is TGTGCCAGCAGTTACCCCGCCGGGGGTAACAATGAGCAGTTCTTC. Encoded protein: CASSYPAGGNNEQFF.